Listed below are T cell receptor beta chains from one sample, sequenced in a study of cytomegalovirus exposure and HLA in healthy donors. Only in-frame clones appear in the TCRdb table, and some are missing; sequencing was by immunoSEQ multiplex PCR. This sample yields about 100,000 clones, of which around 82% are seen a single time; roughly 0.71% belongs to the top ten. Sample: PBMCs. The receptors shown here come from an older woman in good health and CMV-seronegative. Both conserved end residues are part of each CDR3. D genes are given only for firm matches. Where a row states a size, it is once, few, many or the class of an expanded clone; other rows omit it.

D gene	V gene	clone size	J gene	CDR3 length	CDR3 protein	CDR3 DNA
.	TRBV30	.	TRBJ1-4	13	CAWRDPGIEKLFF	TGTGCCTGGAGGGACCCAGGGATCGAAAAACTGTTTTTT
.	TRBV7-2	.	TRBJ2-7	17	CASNFIGAGGGNYEQYF	TGTGCCAGCAACTTCATTGGGGCCGGCGGGGGCAACTACGAGCAGTACTTC
TRBD2	TRBV19	.	TRBJ2-7	15	CASSIGSGVSYEQYF	TGTGCCAGTAGTATAGGTAGCGGGGTATCCTACGAGCAGTACTTC
.	TRBV10-1	.	TRBJ1-5	10	CAIQNQPQHF	TGCGCCATACAAAATCAGCCCCAGCATTTT
.	TRBV4-3	few	TRBJ2-3	15	CASRIEYGRRDTQYF	TGCGCCAGCAGGATCGAGTACGGGAGAAGAGATACGCAGTATTTT
.	TRBV4-3	.	TRBJ1-4	16	CASSPVTDSEREKLFF	TGCGCCAGCAGCCCCGTTACCGACAGTGAACGAGAAAAACTGTTTTTT
.	TRBV9	few	TRBJ2-3	15	CASSAEGLRTDTQYF	TGTGCCAGCAGCGCCGAGGGACTTCGCACAGATACGCAGTATTTT
TRBD2	TRBV27	few	TRBJ2-5	18	CASSHLGLAGPYVETQYF	TGTGCCAGCAGTCATCTCGGGCTAGCGGGACCATATGTAGAGACCCAGTACTTC
.	TRBV20-1	.	TRBJ1-2	9	CSALGGKTF	TGCAGTGCACTCGGAGGGAAAACCTTC
.	TRBV18	.	TRBJ1-6	13	CASSQGINSPLHF	TGTGCCAGCTCACAGGGGATAAATTCACCCCTCCACTTT
TRBD1	TRBV2	.	TRBJ1-3	15	CASRRTGAKGNTIYF	TGTGCCAGCAGGCGGACAGGGGCGAAAGGAAACACCATATATTTT
TRBD1	TRBV28	.	TRBJ1-5	15	CASSKRGQGNQPQHF	TGTGCCAGCAGCAAACGGGGACAGGGGAATCAGCCCCAGCATTTT
.	TRBV6-5	few	TRBJ1-1	14	CASSSPSRNTEAFF	TGTGCCAGCAGCTCTCCTAGTAGGAACACTGAAGCTTTCTTT
.	TRBV5-4	.	TRBJ2-7	13	CASSRDSRYEQYF	TGTGCCAGCAGCCGGGACTCCCGCTACGAGCAGTACTTC
TRBD1	TRBV5-4	.	TRBJ2-5	18	CASSLGGRGTGAGETQYF	TGTGCCAGCAGCTTGGGCGGGAGAGGGACAGGGGCGGGGGAGACCCAGTACTTC
TRBD2	TRBV5-1	.	TRBJ2-1	20	CASSPPASGKKFFSYNEQFF	TGCGCCAGCAGCCCCCCGGCTAGCGGGAAAAAATTCTTCTCCTACAATGAGCAGTTCTTC
TRBD2	TRBV11-3	.	TRBJ2-1	18	CASSPGLAGPKQANEQFF	TGTGCCAGCAGCCCCGGACTAGCGGGCCCCAAGCAAGCGAATGAGCAGTTCTTC
TRBD2	TRBV7-9	.	TRBJ2-1	16	CASSPPWEGPDNEQFF	TGTGCCAGCAGCCCCCCGTGGGAGGGGCCGGACAATGAGCAGTTCTTC
.	TRBV15	.	TRBJ2-7	17	CATSRGDSGFLTYEQYF	TGTGCCACCAGCAGAGGTGACTCGGGTTTCCTGACCTACGAGCAGTACTTC
TRBD1	TRBV7-9	.	TRBJ1-2	12	CASSPGDSGYTF	TGTGCCAGCAGCCCGGGGGACAGTGGCTACACCTTC
.	TRBV19	.	TRBJ1-1	14	CASSLSGRSTEAFF	TGTGCCAGTAGTTTATCAGGGAGGTCCACTGAAGCTTTCTTT
TRBD1	TRBV27	few	TRBJ1-5	15	CASSALSDRGQPQHF	TGTGCCAGCAGTGCCTTATCAGACAGGGGGCAGCCCCAGCATTTT
.	TRBV7-2	few	TRBJ1-6	16	CASSFGGRLGNSPLHF	TGTGCCAGCAGCTTCGGGGGGCGGTTGGGTAATTCACCCCTCCACTTT
TRBD1	TRBV9	.	TRBJ1-4	15	CASSAGQGVGEKLFF	TGTGCCAGCAGCGCAGGACAGGGGGTGGGTGAAAAACTGTTTTTT
.	TRBV6-5	.	TRBJ1-2	15	CASSPRGGVNYGYTF	TGTGCCAGCAGTCCCCGAGGGGGGGTAAACTATGGCTACACCTTC
.	TRBV2	.	TRBJ1-5	15	CASSTADSSNQPQHF	TGTGCCAGCAGTACCGCCGACAGTAGCAATCAGCCCCAGCATTTT
.	TRBV19	.	TRBJ1-5	13	CASSERRQIAQHF	TGTGCCAGTAGTGAACGACGACAGATAGCCCAGCATTTT
.	TRBV4-3	.	TRBJ2-7	15	CASSQDAGLHYEQYF	TGCGCCAGCAGCCAAGATGCAGGACTTCACTACGAGCAGTACTTC
.	TRBV7-9	.	TRBJ2-5	14	CASSLAGGEETQYF	TGTGCCAGCAGCCTTGCCGGTGGGGAGGAGACCCAGTACTTC
.	TRBV10-2	few	TRBJ2-1	15	CASSVALSSYNEQFF	TGCGCCAGCAGTGTAGCGCTTAGCTCCTACAATGAGCAGTTCTTC
.	TRBV4-1	.	TRBJ2-1	13	CASSPLEDREQFF	TGCGCCAGCAGCCCTCTCGAGGACAGAGAGCAGTTCTTC
TRBD2	TRBV5-4	.	TRBJ2-3	15	CASSPSAGETDTQYF	TGTGCCAGCAGCCCTTCAGCGGGGGAGACAGATACGCAGTATTTT
.	TRBV19	.	TRBJ1-1	13	CASSPQPTPEAFF	TGTGCCAGTAGCCCGCAACCGACTCCTGAAGCTTTCTTT
.	TRBV9	.	TRBJ1-5	13	CASSLWANQPQHF	TGTGCCAGCAGCTTATGGGCCAATCAGCCCCAGCATTTT
.	TRBV19	once	TRBJ1-2	12	CASSPSHYGYTF	TGTGCCAGTAGTCCCTCCCACTATGGCTACACCTTC
.	TRBV2	.	TRBJ1-6	14	CATHGGGRGSPLHF	TGTGCCACCCACGGGGGGGGACGGGGTTCACCCCTCCACTTT
TRBD2	TRBV5-6	.	TRBJ2-4	13	CASSPSGGDIQYF	TGTGCCAGCAGTCCCAGCGGGGGTGACATTCAGTACTTC
.	TRBV28	.	TRBJ1-5	15	CASSSLDSTGQPQHF	TGTGCCAGCAGTTCTCTCGACAGTACGGGTCAGCCCCAGCATTTT
.	TRBV9	.	TRBJ1-1	13	CASSVDGGTEAFF	TGTGCCAGCAGCGTAGATGGGGGGACTGAAGCTTTCTTT
.	TRBV27	.	TRBJ2-7	15	CASSLSRRSSYEQYF	TGTGCCAGCAGTTTATCTCGGAGGAGCTCCTACGAGCAGTACTTC
.	TRBV6-6	.	TRBJ2-5	13	CASSPLRTGEQYF	TGTGCCAGCAGTCCTCTCCGGACCGGGGAGCAGTACTTC
.	TRBV9	.	TRBJ2-7	16	CASSQTPRESSYEQYF	TGTGCCAGCAGCCAAACCCCCCGGGAATCCTCTTACGAGCAGTACTTC
TRBD1	TRBV27	.	TRBJ2-7	15	CASRDRGRPHYEQYF	TGTGCCAGCCGGGACAGGGGTCGACCGCACTACGAGCAGTACTTC
TRBD2	TRBV29-1	.	TRBJ2-3	13	CSVDSGVADTQYF	TGCAGCGTTGACAGCGGGGTGGCAGATACGCAGTATTTT
.	TRBV5-5	few	TRBJ2-3	14	CASSLRASTDTQYF	TGTGCCAGCAGCTTGAGAGCTTCGACAGATACGCAGTATTTT
TRBD1	TRBV5-1	.	TRBJ1-1	14	CASSSGQIDTEAFF	TGCGCCAGCAGCTCGGGACAGATTGACACTGAAGCTTTCTTT
.	TRBV6-1	once	TRBJ1-2	16	CASSEAANSGVYGYTF	TGTGCCAGCAGTGAAGCCGCCAATTCAGGGGTGTATGGCTACACCTTC
TRBD1	TRBV6-6	.	TRBJ1-5	15	CASSYSGQGNQPQHF	TGTGCCAGCAGTTACTCTGGACAGGGTAATCAGCCCCAGCATTTT
TRBD1	TRBV10-3	.	TRBJ1-2	13	CAIRGDRDYGYTF	TGTGCCATCAGAGGGGACAGGGATTATGGCTACACCTTC
.	TRBV7-2	.	TRBJ1-1	16	CASSLVGSRGNTEAFF	TGTGCCAGCAGCTTAGTAGGCTCACGGGGGAATACTGAAGCTTTCTTT
.	TRBV7-2	.	TRBJ1-2	16	CASSLGGLNRGYGYTF	TGTGCCAGCAGCTTAGGAGGACTCAATCGGGGCTATGGCTACACCTTC